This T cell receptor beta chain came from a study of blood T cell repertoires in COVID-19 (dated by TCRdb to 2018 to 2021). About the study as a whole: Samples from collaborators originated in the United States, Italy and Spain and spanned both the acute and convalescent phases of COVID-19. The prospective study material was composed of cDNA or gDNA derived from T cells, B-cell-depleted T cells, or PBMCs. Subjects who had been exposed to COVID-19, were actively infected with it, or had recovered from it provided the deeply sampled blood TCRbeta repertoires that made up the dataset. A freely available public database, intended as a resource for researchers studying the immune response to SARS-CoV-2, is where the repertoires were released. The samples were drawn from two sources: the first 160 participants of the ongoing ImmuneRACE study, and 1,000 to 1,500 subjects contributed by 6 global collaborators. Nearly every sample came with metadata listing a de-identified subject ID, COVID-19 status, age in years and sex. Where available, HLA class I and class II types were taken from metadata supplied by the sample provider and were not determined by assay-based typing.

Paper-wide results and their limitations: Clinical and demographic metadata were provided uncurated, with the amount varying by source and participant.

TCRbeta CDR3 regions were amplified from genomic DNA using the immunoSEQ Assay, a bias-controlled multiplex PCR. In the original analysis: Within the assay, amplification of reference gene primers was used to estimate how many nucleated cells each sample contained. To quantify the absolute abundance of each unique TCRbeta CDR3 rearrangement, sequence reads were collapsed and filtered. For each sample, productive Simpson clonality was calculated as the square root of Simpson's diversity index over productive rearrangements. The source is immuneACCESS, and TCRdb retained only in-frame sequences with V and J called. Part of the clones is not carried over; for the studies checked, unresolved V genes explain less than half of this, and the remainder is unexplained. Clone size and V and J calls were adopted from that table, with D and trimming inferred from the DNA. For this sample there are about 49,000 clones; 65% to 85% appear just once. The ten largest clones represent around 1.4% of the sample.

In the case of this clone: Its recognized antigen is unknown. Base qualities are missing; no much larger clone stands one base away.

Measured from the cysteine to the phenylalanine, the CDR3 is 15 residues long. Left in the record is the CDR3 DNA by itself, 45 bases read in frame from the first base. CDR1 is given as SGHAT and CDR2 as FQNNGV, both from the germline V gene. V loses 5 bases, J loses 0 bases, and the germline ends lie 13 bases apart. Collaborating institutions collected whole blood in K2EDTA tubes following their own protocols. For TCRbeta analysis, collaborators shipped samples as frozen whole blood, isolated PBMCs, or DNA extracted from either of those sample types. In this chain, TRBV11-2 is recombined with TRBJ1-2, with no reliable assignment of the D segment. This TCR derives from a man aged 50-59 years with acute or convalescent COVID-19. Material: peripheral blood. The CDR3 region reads CASSTYRTPNYGYTF. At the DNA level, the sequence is TGTGCCAGCAGCACTTACAGAACTCCTAACTATGGCTACACCTTC.